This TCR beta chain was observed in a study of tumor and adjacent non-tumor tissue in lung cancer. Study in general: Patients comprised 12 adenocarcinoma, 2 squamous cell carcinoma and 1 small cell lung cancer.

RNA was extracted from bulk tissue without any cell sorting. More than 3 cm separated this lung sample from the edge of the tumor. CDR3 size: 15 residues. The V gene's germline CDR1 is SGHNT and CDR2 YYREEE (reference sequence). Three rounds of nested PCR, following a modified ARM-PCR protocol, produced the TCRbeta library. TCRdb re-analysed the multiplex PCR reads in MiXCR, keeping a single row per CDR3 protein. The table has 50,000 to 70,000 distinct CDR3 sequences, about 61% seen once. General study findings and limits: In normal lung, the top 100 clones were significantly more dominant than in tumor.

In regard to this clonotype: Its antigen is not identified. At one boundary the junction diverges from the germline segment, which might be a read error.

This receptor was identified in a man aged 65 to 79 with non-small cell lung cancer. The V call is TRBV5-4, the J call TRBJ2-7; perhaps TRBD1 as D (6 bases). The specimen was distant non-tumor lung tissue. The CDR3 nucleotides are TGTGCCAGCAGTCCGGGGACACGGTTCTCCTACGAGCAGCACTTC. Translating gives CASSPGTRFSYEQHF.